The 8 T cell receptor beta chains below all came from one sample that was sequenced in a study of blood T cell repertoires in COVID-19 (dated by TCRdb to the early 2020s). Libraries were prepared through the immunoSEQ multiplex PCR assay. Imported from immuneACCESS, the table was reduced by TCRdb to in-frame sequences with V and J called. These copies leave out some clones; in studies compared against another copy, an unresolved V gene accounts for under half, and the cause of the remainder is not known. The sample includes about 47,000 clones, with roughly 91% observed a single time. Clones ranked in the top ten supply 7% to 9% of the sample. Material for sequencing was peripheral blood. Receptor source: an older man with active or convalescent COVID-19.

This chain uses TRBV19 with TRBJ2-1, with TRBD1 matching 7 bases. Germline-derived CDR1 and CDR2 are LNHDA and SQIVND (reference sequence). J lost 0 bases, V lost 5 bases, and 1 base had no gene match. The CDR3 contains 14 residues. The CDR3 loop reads CASSRDSSYNEQFF. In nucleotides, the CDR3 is TGTGCCAGTAGTCGGGACAGCTCCTACAATGAGCAGTTCTTC. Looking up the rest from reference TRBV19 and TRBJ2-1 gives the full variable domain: DGGITQSPKYLFRKEGQNVTLSCEQNLNHDAMYWYRQDPGQGLRLIYYSQIVNDFQKGDIAEGYSVSREKKESFPLTVTSAQKNPTAFYLCASSRDSSYNEQFFGPGTRLTVL.

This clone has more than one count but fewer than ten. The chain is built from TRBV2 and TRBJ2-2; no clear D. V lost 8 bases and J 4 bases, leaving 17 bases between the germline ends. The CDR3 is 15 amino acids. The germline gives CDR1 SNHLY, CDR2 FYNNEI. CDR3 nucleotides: TGTGCCAGCCGCTTGGGCTCCCCTTTCACCGGGGAGCTGTTTTTT. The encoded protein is CASRLGSPFTGELFF.

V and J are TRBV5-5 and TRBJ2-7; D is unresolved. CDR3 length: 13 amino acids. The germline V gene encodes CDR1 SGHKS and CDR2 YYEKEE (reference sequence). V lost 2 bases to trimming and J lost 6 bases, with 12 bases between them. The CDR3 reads CASSFSASAEQYF. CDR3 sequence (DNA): TGTGCCAGCAGCTTTTCTGCGAGCGCCGAGCAGTACTTC.

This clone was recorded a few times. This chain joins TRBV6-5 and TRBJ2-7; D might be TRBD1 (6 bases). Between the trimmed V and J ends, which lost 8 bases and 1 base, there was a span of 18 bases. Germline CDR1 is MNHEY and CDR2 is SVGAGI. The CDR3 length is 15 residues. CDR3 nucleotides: TGTGCCAGCGGCCCATCCCCGGACAGATCCTACGAGCAGTACTTC. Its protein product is CASGPSPDRSYEQYF.

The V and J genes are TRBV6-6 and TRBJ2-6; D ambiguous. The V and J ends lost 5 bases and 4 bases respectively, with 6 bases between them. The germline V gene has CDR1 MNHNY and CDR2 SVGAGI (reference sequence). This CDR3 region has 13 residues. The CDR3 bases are TGTGCCAGCAGTGGAGTGGGGGCCAACGTCCTGACTTTC. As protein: CASSGVGANVLTF.

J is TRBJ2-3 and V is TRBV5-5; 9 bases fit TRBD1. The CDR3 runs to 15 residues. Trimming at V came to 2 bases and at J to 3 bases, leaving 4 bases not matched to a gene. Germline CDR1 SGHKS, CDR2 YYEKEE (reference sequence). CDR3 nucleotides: TGTGCCAGCAGCTTATGGGACAGGGCAACAGATACGCAGTATTTT. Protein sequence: CASSLWDRATDTQYF.

DNA of the CDR3: TGTGCCTGGAAAAGGACAGCTTATACTAACTATGGCTACACCTTC. Protein: CAWKRTAYTNYGYTF. The chain has TRBV30 and TRBJ1-2; TRBD1 is a possible D gene (6 bases). The CDR3 consists of 15 residues. The V end lost 4 bases, the J end lost 0 bases, and 15 bases lay between the germline ends. Germline V CDR1 and CDR2: GTSNPN, SVGIG (reference sequence).

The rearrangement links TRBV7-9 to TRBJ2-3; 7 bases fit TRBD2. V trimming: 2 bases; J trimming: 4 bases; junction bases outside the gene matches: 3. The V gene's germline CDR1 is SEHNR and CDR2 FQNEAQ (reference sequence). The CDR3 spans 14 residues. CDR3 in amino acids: CASSLIAGADTQYF. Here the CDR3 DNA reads TGTGCCAGCAGCTTAATTGCGGGAGCAGATACGCAGTATTTT.